A single sample is the source of the 18 T cell receptor beta chains below, sequenced in a study of cytomegalovirus exposure and HLA in healthy donors. PCR amplification relied on 60 Vbeta primers (plus 13 Jbeta primers). The table came from immunoSEQ multiplex PCR; TCRdb's copy has only in-frame clones and leaves some out. This sample has about 130,000 clones, with roughly 74% found just once. Sequencing used PBMCs. These receptors all stem from a male donor in good health and CMV-seronegative.

The chain links TRBV2 to TRBJ2-5, with 8 bases aligning to TRBD1. The J call may be incorrect, as the DNA end agrees better with TRBJ2-7. The CDR3 has 13 amino acids. Germline loops: CDR1 SNHLY, CDR2 FYNNEI. CDR3 in DNA: TGTGCCAGCAACAGACAGGGGTACTACGAGCAGTACTTC. Residues: CASNRQGYYEQYF.

This chain joins TRBV30 and TRBJ1-1, with TRBD1 matching over 7 bases. Germline CDR1 and CDR2: GTSNPN and SVGIG (reference sequence). This CDR3 is built from 13 residues. Germline trimming cut 3 bases from V and 2 bases from J; bases unmatched to any gene: 3. The CDR3 spells CAWSGDSNTEAFF. The CDR3 DNA reads as TGTGCCTGGAGCGGGGACAGTAACACTGAAGCTTTCTTT.

This clone appeared once. The CDR3 carries no conserved terminal phenylalanine or tryptophan, so it likely arises from a read error. The chain employs TRBV30 and TRBJ2-4; TRBD2 might be the D (6 bases). V was trimmed by 1 base and J by 0 bases, leaving 10 bases between them. CDR3 length equals 15 residues. CDR1 is GTSNPN and CDR2 is SVGIG in the germline V gene (reference sequence). CDR3 protein: CAWSGPGLAKNIQYL. The CDR3 coding sequence is TGTGCCTGGAGTGGTCCGGGACTAGCCAAAAACATTCAGTACCTC.

The rearrangement uses TRBV18 and TRBJ1-2; unclear D gene. The germline gives CDR1 KGHSH, CDR2 LQKENI. The CDR3 has 13 residues. V lost 2 bases and J lost 5, with 9 bases in between. The CDR3 DNA sequence: TGTGCCAGCTCACCAGGTCAACATTATGGCTACACCTTC. It translates to CASSPGQHYGYTF.

This clone was recorded a few times. The rearrangement uses TRBV29-1 and TRBJ2-7, with 7 bases that match TRBD1. Germline CDR1 is SQVTM and CDR2 is ANQGSEA. The J segment lost 0 bases and the V segment lost 5 bases, leaving 4 bases of the junction unmatched. There are 13 residues in the CDR3. This CDR3 reads CSVRTGSSYEQYF. CDR3 sequence (DNA): TGCAGCGTTCGGACAGGCAGCTCCTACGAGCAGTACTTC.

V gene TRBV6-1 combines with J gene TRBJ1-2; 8 positions match TRBD1. The CDR3 covers 14 residues. The germline gives CDR1 MNHNS, CDR2 SASEGT. Trimming cost V 6 bases and J 7 bases; bases outside gene matches: 10. The CDR3 region is CASSPTGVASGYTF. The DNA for the CDR3 is TGTGCCAGCAGCCCGACAGGGGTAGCGAGTGGCTACACCTTC.

The table lists this clone with a few counts. The chain carries TRBV27 and TRBJ2-1; D may be TRBD2 (6 bases). CDR1 and CDR2 from the germline V gene are MNHEY and SMNVEV (reference sequence). V dropped 5 bases and J dropped 5 bases, with 19 bases sitting between them. CDR3 length: 16 residues. CDR3 in DNA: TGTGCCAGCAGTCCCCCGGGACTTTTCCCCCACAATGAGCAGTTCTTC. Translating gives CASSPPGLFPHNEQFF.

The rearrangement links TRBV2 to TRBJ1-4; D not certain. The CDR3 is made up of 13 amino acids. Trimming shortened V by 6 bases and J by 4 bases, and 9 bases separated the two germline ends. In germline, CDR1 is SNHLY, CDR2 FYNNEI. The CDR3 here is CASRGTFNEKLFF. CDR3 DNA sequence: TGTGCCAGCAGGGGCACATTTAATGAAAAACTGTTTTTT.

V and J are TRBV19 and TRBJ1-2; 9 positions agree with TRBD1. CDR1 is LNHDA and CDR2 is SQIVND in the germline V gene (reference sequence). The CDR3 is 16 amino acids. The V gene end was trimmed by 3 bases and the J gene end by 7 bases; junction bases not matched to a gene: 12. The CDR3 DNA sequence: TGTGCCAGTAGTATGCCCGGGACAGGGACCTCTTCTGGCTACACCTTC. Translated, it gives CASSMPGTGTSSGYTF.

In its sample, this clone was seen a few times. J is TRBJ1-2 and V is TRBV18, with TRBD1 matching 7 bases. Trimming cost V 3 bases and J 6 bases; bases outside gene matches: 13. Per the germline V gene, CDR1 is KGHSH and CDR2 is LQKENI. The CDR3 runs 16 residues. The CDR3 sequence: CASSPNGLQGRDGYTF. Written as DNA, the CDR3 is TGTGCCAGCTCACCGAACGGACTACAGGGGCGTGATGGCTACACCTTC.

The V gene is TRBV21-1, the J gene TRBJ1-5; the table's D call, TRBD1, has no DNA check behind it. TRBV21-1 represents a pseudogene. This CDR3 contains 10 residues. CDR3 region: CAPVGPAGHF. CDR3 bases: TGTGCCCCAGTGGGGCCGGCAGGGCATTTT.

The chain recombines TRBV25-1 with TRBJ2-7; D perhaps matches TRBD1 (6 bases). The CDR3 runs 15 residues. With 0 bases removed from V and 3 bases from J, the gap between germline ends came to 12 bases. From germline, CDR1 is MGHDK and CDR2 SYGVNS. The CDR3 bases are TGTGCCAGCAGTGAATATGACAGGTGGGGCTACGAGCAGTACTTC. Protein sequence: CASSEYDRWGYEQYF.

The genes are TRBV28 and TRBJ1-1; 7 bases line up with TRBD1. The CDR3 sequence is 12 residues long. Germline-derived CDR1 and CDR2 are MDHEN and SYDVKM. V shed 10 bases, J shed 9 bases, and the junction held 11 bases outside the gene matches. CDR3 in amino acids: CATELRDSKAFF. CDR3 in DNA: TGTGCCACCGAGCTCCGGGACAGCAAAGCTTTCTTT.

The chain carries TRBV2 and TRBJ1-2; possible D gene TRBD1, 5 bases. The CDR3 runs 15 residues. The V gene lost 5 bases and the J gene lost 1 base, with 14 bases spanning the gap. Germline V gene data show CDR1 as SNHLY and CDR2 as FYNNEI. CDR3 coding DNA: TGTGCCAGCAGTCCATGGACACCTTTTAACTATGGCTACACCTTC. Its translation is CASSPWTPFNYGYTF.

This chain uses TRBV28 with TRBJ1-6, with TRBD1 identical over 7 bases. With 1 base clipped from V and 12 bases from J, the junction kept 18 bases outside the gene matches. The length of the CDR3 is 18 residues. CDR1 and CDR2 (germline): MDHEN, SYDVKM. The CDR3 nucleotides are TGTGCCAGCAGTTTATACAAATCCTTGGACAGGCGGGCGCGACCCCTCCACTTT. Translated, it gives CASSLYKSLDRRARPLHF.

J is TRBJ1-1 and V is TRBV7-2; D not resolved. V was clipped by 3 bases and J by 1 base, with 6 bases between them. Germline CDR1 SGHTA, CDR2 FQGNSA. The CDR3 loop spans 13 amino acids. This chain's CDR3 is CASSFSPNTEAFF. The CDR3 nucleotides read TGTGCCAGCAGCTTTAGCCCGAACACTGAAGCTTTCTTT.

This clone appeared a few times. The chain carries TRBV4-3 and TRBJ2-3; 7 bases are shared with TRBD2. The V and J ends lost 4 bases and 3 bases, in that order; junction bases with no gene match: 4. The CDR3 consists of 14 residues. Germline CDR1 and CDR2: LGHNA and YSLEER. Written as DNA, the CDR3 is TGCGCCAGCAGCCGTGGGGGGGGGACAGATACGCAGTATTTT. As protein: CASSRGGGTDTQYF.

This rearrangement joins TRBV4-1 to TRBJ2-5; D is unresolved. V dropped 2 bases and J dropped 7 bases, with 5 bases sitting between them. Germline CDR1 MGHRA, CDR2 YSYEKL. The CDR3 totals 11 residues. CDR3 sequence reads: CASSQSRTQYF. In DNA form, the CDR3 reads TGCGCCAGCAGCCAAAGTAGGACCCAGTACTTC.